The 8 T cell receptor beta chains below all came from one sample that was sequenced in a study of blood T cell repertoires in COVID-19. Assay: immunoSEQ multiplex PCR; the TCRdb copy retains only in-frame clones and omits some. The sample lists 130,000 or so clones; more than 85% were seen once. The sequenced sample was peripheral blood. The source of these receptors is a man in his fifties or sixties with active or convalescent COVID-19.

This clone has only one observation. The chain recombines TRBV10-3 with TRBJ2-7, with 11 bases fitting TRBD1. This CDR3 has 13 residues. Germline lookup yields CDR1 ENHRY and CDR2 SYGVKD. Trimming at V came to 10 bases and at J to 3 bases, leaving 5 bases not matched to a gene. Here the CDR3 DNA reads TGTGCCAGCCGCGGGACAGGGGGCTACGAGCAGTACTTC. Amino acid sequence: CASRGTGGYEQYF.

The rearrangement joins TRBV6-2 or TRBV6-3 to TRBJ2-1; possibly TRBD2 for D (5 bases). The CDR3 is 14 residues long. Looked up from germline, CDR1 is MNHEY and CDR2 is SVGEGT. V shed 5 bases and J shed 4 bases, with 12 bases lying between them. The CDR3 nucleotides are TGTGCCAGCAGTCCCCCGAGGGAGTACAATGAGCAGTTCTTC. Protein sequence: CASSPPREYNEQFF.

About this clone itself: Other nucleotide sequences in the sample specify the same CDR3. V is TRBV7-9 and J is TRBJ2-7; D is unresolved. The V end lost 2 bases, the J end lost 3 bases, and 5 bases lay between the germline ends. The CDR3 covers 12 residues. The germline V gene has CDR1 SEHNR and CDR2 FQNEAQ (reference sequence). Here the CDR3 reads CASSLSGYEQYF. The CDR3 nucleotides are TGTGCCAGCAGCTTATCGGGCTACGAGCAGTACTTC.

The chain is built from TRBV10-3 and TRBJ1-2; a weak D match, TRBD1 (6 bases). Germline loops: CDR1 ENHRY, CDR2 SYGVKD. Trimming removed 10 bases from V and 0 bases from J, with 12 bases in between. The CDR3 runs 13 residues. CDR3 residues: CATLDSPNYGYTF. Written as DNA, the CDR3 is TGTGCCACCCTGGACAGCCCTAACTATGGCTACACCTTC.

The chain combines TRBV18 with TRBJ1-1; possible D gene TRBD1, 5 bases. The V end lost 1 base, the J end lost 4 bases, and 16 bases lay between the germline ends. The CDR3 covers 16 residues. CDR1 KGHSH and CDR2 LQKENI come from the germline V gene. The CDR3 protein is CASSPRAGLVGTEAFF. As DNA, the CDR3 is TGTGCCAGCTCACCACGGGCAGGGTTGGTGGGCACTGAAGCTTTCTTT. The entire variable domain, with the rest obtained from reference TRBV18 and TRBJ1-1, is as follows: NAGVMQNPRHLVRRRGQEARLRCSPMKGHSHVYWYRQLPEEGLKFMVYLQKENIIDESGMPKERFSAEFPKEGPSILRIQQVVRGDSAAYFCASSPRAGLVGTEAFFGQGTRLTVV.

The chain is built from TRBV19 and TRBJ1-5; TRBD1 matches 7 bases. V was pared by 4 bases and J by 6 bases, with 9 bases of the junction left unmatched. The CDR3 consists of 15 residues. Looked up from germline, CDR1 is LNHDA and CDR2 is SQIVND (reference sequence). CDR3 protein: CASSTSQGRRQPQHF. The DNA for the CDR3 is TGTGCCAGTAGTACCTCACAGGGGCGGCGTCAGCCCCAGCATTTT. Filled out from reference TRBV19 and TRBJ1-5, the complete variable domain reads DGGITQSPKYLFRKEGQNVTLSCEQNLNHDAMYWYRQDPGQGLRLIYYSQIVNDFQKGDIAEGYSVSREKKESFPLTVTSAQKNPTAFYLCASSTSQGRRQPQHFGDGTRLSIL.

The J gene is TRBJ2-1, the V gene TRBV18; 11 bases match TRBD2. This CDR3 contains 15 residues. V dropped 6 bases and J dropped 8; count of bases not matched to a gene: 9. Germline V gene sequence: CDR1 KGHSH, CDR2 LQKENI. Written as DNA, the CDR3 is TGTGCCAGCTCTCCTACTAGCGGGAGAGGCGATGAGCAGTTCTTC. This encodes CASSPTSGRGDEQFF.

The chain carries TRBV2 and TRBJ1-3, with D uncertain. V was pared by 6 bases and J by 0 bases, with 6 bases between. The CDR3 consists of 13 residues. Germline V CDR1 and CDR2: SNHLY, FYNNEI. This CDR3 reads CASSRDSGNTIYF. The CDR3 nucleotides are TGTGCCAGCAGCCGAGACTCTGGAAACACCATATATTTT.